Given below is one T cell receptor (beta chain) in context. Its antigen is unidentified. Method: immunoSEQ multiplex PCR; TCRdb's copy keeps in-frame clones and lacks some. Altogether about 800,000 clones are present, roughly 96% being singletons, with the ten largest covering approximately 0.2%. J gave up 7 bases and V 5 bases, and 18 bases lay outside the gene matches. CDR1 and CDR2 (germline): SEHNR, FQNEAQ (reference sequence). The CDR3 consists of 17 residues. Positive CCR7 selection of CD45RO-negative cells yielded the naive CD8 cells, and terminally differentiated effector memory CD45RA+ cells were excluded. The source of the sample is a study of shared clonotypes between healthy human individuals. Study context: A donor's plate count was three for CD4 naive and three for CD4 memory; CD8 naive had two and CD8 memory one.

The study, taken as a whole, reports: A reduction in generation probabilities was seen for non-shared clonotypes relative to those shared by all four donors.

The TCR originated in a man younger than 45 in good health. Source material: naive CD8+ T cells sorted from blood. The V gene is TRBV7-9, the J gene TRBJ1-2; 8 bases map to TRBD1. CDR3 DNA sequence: TGTGCCAGCAGCCTAGGAAATGGACAGGGTATGGTATTTGGCTACACCTTC. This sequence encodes CASSLGNGQGMVFGYTF. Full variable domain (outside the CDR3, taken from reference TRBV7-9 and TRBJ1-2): DTGVSQNPRHKITKRGQNVTFRCDPISEHNRLYWYRQTLGQGPEFLTYFQNEAQLEKSRLLSDRFSAERPKGSFSTLEIQRTEQGDSAMYLCASSLGNGQGMVFGYTFGSGTRLTVV.